Shown below are 31 T cell receptor beta chains from a single sample sequenced in a study of T cell responses to AZD1222 COVID-19 vaccine. Using immunoSEQ multiplex PCR, the repertoire was profiled, and TCRdb retains in-frame clones only, with some absent. In the table there are 100,000 or so clones, roughly nine tenths of which are singletons. The material was peripheral blood, obtained 28 days after the second AZD1222 dose. These receptors were collected from an adult who received the AZD1222 COVID-19 vaccine.

The chain combines TRBV11-2 with TRBJ1-3, with D maybe TRBD1 (6 bases). The germline V and J ends were trimmed by 5 bases and 4 bases, with 24 bases remaining between them. CDR3 length: 18 amino acids. Per germline, CDR1 SGHAT and CDR2 FQNNGV. The chain's CDR3 is CASSLRLYPGEAGNTIYF. CDR3 nucleotides: TGTGCCAGCAGCCTACGCTTATACCCAGGGGAGGCGGGAAACACCATATATTTT.

The chain couples TRBV27 to TRBJ1-2, with D unclear. This CDR3 is 14 amino acids long. The ends were cut back, 6 bases at V and 8 bases at J, with 19 bases in the middle. CDR1 is MNHEY, CDR2 SMNVEV, per germline (reference sequence). In nucleotides, the CDR3 is TGTGCCAGCAGCCCCCTCCAATTAGGGTACGGCTACACCTTC. It translates to CASSPLQLGYGYTF.

The J gene is TRBJ2-1, the V gene TRBV7-9; 8 nucleotides align to TRBD2. CDR1 and CDR2 from the germline V gene are SEHNR and FQNEAQ (reference sequence). The CDR3 loop spans 18 amino acids. After removal of 1 base from V and 6 bases from J, the junction contained 14 bases not matched to a gene. CDR3: CASSLEAGVITFFNEQFF. CDR3 in DNA: TGTGCCAGCAGCTTAGAAGCGGGAGTGATTACATTTTTCAATGAGCAGTTCTTC.

The chain joins TRBV3-1 (or the pseudogene TRBV3-2) to TRBJ2-1; 8 bases fit TRBD2. Germline CDR1 reads LGHDT; CDR2 reads YNNKEL (reference sequence). This CDR3 is 17 amino acids long. V shed 2 bases and J 6 bases; nucleotides not matched to a gene: 12. Here the CDR3 DNA reads TGTGCCAGCAGCCAACTCGGAACGGGAGGGTACAGCAATGAGCAGTTCTTC. Amino acid sequence: CASSQLGTGGYSNEQFF.

This chain connects TRBV2 to TRBJ2-2; 7 nucleotides agree with TRBD1. The CDR3 is made up of 19 amino acids. Germline assignment: CDR1 SNHLY and CDR2 FYNNEI. Germline trimming cut 1 base from V and 1 base from J; bases unmatched to any gene: 12. The CDR3 loop is CASSEGQGMSSRNTGELFF. As DNA, the CDR3 is TGTGCCAGCAGTGAAGGACAGGGTATGTCATCGAGGAACACCGGGGAGCTGTTTTTT. Based on the CDR3 plus reference TRBV2 and TRBJ2-2, the full variable domain is EPEVTQTPSHQVTQMGQEVILRCVPISNHLYFYWYRQILGQKVEFLVSFYNNEISEKSEIFDDQFSVERPDGSNFTLKIRSTKLEDSAMYFCASSEGQGMSSRNTGELFFGEGSRLTVL.

V gene TRBV9 combines with J gene TRBJ1-1; the match to TRBD1 covers 8 bases. CDR3 length: 15 residues. Germline CDR1 reads SGDLS; CDR2 reads YYNGEE. J lost 1 base, V lost 4 bases, and 6 bases had no gene match. CDR3 sequence reads: CASSPRTGWNTEAFF. The CDR3 DNA reads TGTGCCAGCAGCCCTCGGACAGGGTGGAACACTGAAGCTTTCTTT.

The chain has TRBV9 and TRBJ2-6; the D is unclear. The V and J ends lost 5 bases and 4 bases respectively, with 10 bases between them. This CDR3 is built from 14 residues. Per the germline V gene, CDR1 is SGDLS and CDR2 is YYNGEE. In nucleotides, the CDR3 is TGTGCCAGCAGTCAAGCAGCCGGGGCCAACGTCCTGACTTTC. This codes for CASSQAAGANVLTF. Based on the CDR3 plus reference TRBV9 and TRBJ2-6, the full variable domain is DSGVTQTPKHLITATGQRVTLRCSPRSGDLSVYWYQQSLDQGLQFLIQYYNGEERAKGNILERFSAQQFPDLHSELNLSSLELGDSALYFCASSQAAGANVLTFGAGSRLTVL.

Only a few counts were recorded for this clone. CDR3 region: CARSSGGDAYEQYF. The DNA of the CDR3 is TGTGCCAGAAGCTCTGGCGGAGACGCCTACGAGCAGTACTTC. The chain employs TRBV5-3 and TRBJ2-7; the D is unclear. TRBV5-3 belongs to the ORF category, with a function that is uncertain. V lost 3 bases to trimming and J lost 2 bases, with 12 bases between them. The CDR3 sequence is 14 residues long.

In regard to this clone: This specimen includes other DNA sequences encoding the same CDR3. The genes are TRBV9 and TRBJ2-7, with 9 bases lining up with TRBD1. Germline lookup yields CDR1 SGDLS and CDR2 YYNGEE. V was pared by 0 bases and J by 4 bases, with 5 bases of the junction left unmatched. This CDR3 contains 15 residues. CDR3 in amino acids: CASSVEGTGLYEQYF. The CDR3 region has the DNA TGTGCCAGCAGCGTAGAGGGGACAGGGCTGTACGAGCAGTACTTC. Complete variable domain (other parts from reference TRBV9 and TRBJ2-7): DSGVTQTPKHLITATGQRVTLRCSPRSGDLSVYWYQQSLDQGLQFLIQYYNGEERAKGNILERFSAQQFPDLHSELNLSSLELGDSALYFCASSVEGTGLYEQYFGPGTRLTVT.

On this clone itself: A much more abundant neighbour one base away suggests this may be a read error. This sample also contains other DNA sequences that code for the same CDR3. The chain couples TRBV12-3 or TRBV12-4 to TRBJ1-2, with a tentative D call TRBD1 (6 bases). The CDR3 covers 13 residues. V was trimmed by 1 base and J by 3 bases, leaving 6 bases between them. The CDR3 loop reads CASSLGTDYGYTF. CDR3 DNA: TGTGCCAGCAGTTTAGGGACAGACTATGGCTACACCTTC.

The J gene is TRBJ2-1, the V gene TRBV7-3, with 7 positions matching TRBD2. The germline gives CDR1 SGHTA, CDR2 FQGTGA. V lost 4 bases to trimming and J lost 8 bases; unmatched junction nucleotides: 11. The CDR3 is 15 amino acids. The CDR3 DNA sequence: TGTGCCAGCAGCTCGATACCGACTAGCTTTCATGAGCAGTTCTTC. Protein sequence: CASSSIPTSFHEQFF.

Only a few counts were recorded for this clone. Here the CDR3 DNA reads TGTGCCAGCAGCAAAGCCGGGACAGGGAAAGACTATGGCTACACCTTC. Translating it yields CASSKAGTGKDYGYTF. This chain uses TRBV21-1 with TRBJ1-2; whether TRBD1, the table's D call, matches the DNA was not checked. TRBV21-1 is tagged as a pseudogene. This CDR3 is built from 16 residues.

The chain combines TRBV23-1 with TRBJ2-7, with 7 bases fitting TRBD2. TRBV23-1 is an ORF for which the function is uncertain. The CDR3 is 23 residues long. Trimming took 0 bases from V and 3 from J; bases not matched to a gene: 29. CDR3 DNA: TGCGCCAGCAGTCAATCTCCCACATGCGGGACTACTGAACGTGAGCCACGAAACTACGAGCAGTACTTC. Its translation is CASSQSPTCGTTEREPRNYEQYF.

The V gene is TRBV6-2 or TRBV6-3, the J gene TRBJ1-5; D uncertain. Trimming stripped 0 bases from V and 4 bases from J, with 4 bases between. The CDR3 runs 13 residues. Germline CDR1 MNHEY, CDR2 SVGEGT. CDR3 in DNA: TGTGCCAGCAGTTACTCGACTAATCAGCCCCAGCATTTT. Translating gives CASSYSTNQPQHF.

The chain recombines TRBV7-3 with TRBJ2-3; TRBD1 might be the D (5 bases). Trimming left V 5 bases short and J 5 bases short, with 8 bases between. The germline V gene has CDR1 SGHTA and CDR2 FQGTGA. The CDR3 length is 12 residues. As DNA, the CDR3 is TGTGCCAGCAGCAAACAGGAAGATACGCAGTATTTT. Residues: CASSKQEDTQYF.

The genes are TRBV9 and TRBJ2-1, with TRBD2 matching 9 bases. The CDR3 is made up of 16 amino acids. The germline V gene encodes CDR1 SGDLS and CDR2 YYNGEE. V shed 2 bases and J 0 bases; nucleotides not matched to a gene: 3. CDR3 amino acids: CASSVSGSPSYNEQFF. Here the CDR3 DNA reads TGTGCCAGCAGCGTTAGCGGGAGCCCCTCCTACAATGAGCAGTTCTTC.

This clone was counted a single time. This chain links TRBV15 with TRBJ1-1; no clear D gene. Germline V lookup: CDR1 LNHNV, CDR2 YYDKDF (reference sequence). The CDR3 length is 15 residues. V lost 1 base and J 1 base, leaving 10 bases between the germline ends. DNA for the CDR3: TGTGCCACCAGCAGAGCTCGGGTTCGGAACACTGAAGCTTTCTTT. Protein sequence: CATSRARVRNTEAFF.

This sequence joins TRBV7-2 and TRBJ1-2; TRBD1 aligns across 12 bases. CDR3 length: 15 residues. Germline V gives CDR1 SGHTA, CDR2 FQGNSA. Trimming cost V 3 bases and J 8 bases; bases outside gene matches: 7. The CDR3 bases are TGTGCCAGCAGCTTTGCGGGACAGGGGGCTCTAGGCTACACCTTC. It yields the protein CASSFAGQGALGYTF.

This chain links TRBV11-2 with TRBJ2-3, with D unclear. The V end lost 6 bases, the J end lost 2 bases, and 3 bases lay between the germline ends. The CDR3 has 11 residues. The germline CDR1 and CDR2 sequences are SGHAT and FQNNGV. CDR3 protein: CASRATDTQYF. The CDR3 DNA reads as TGTGCCAGCAGGGCCACAGATACGCAGTATTTT. Based on the CDR3 plus reference TRBV11-2 and TRBJ2-3, the full variable domain is EAGVAQSPRYKIIEKRQSVAFWCNPISGHATLYWYQQILGQGPKLLIQFQNNGVVDDSQLPKDRFSAERLKGVDSTLKIQPAKLEDSAVYLCASRATDTQYFGPGTRLTVL.

The rearrangement uses TRBV10-3 and TRBJ2-1; D not certain. CDR1 and CDR2 (germline): ENHRY, SYGVKD. This CDR3 has 18 amino acids. Trimming left V 3 bases short and J 5 bases short, with 23 bases between. CDR3 amino acids: CAISDPGSRDIFHNEQFF. In DNA, the CDR3 is TGTGCCATCAGTGATCCCGGAAGTCGAGATATTTTCCACAATGAGCAGTTCTTC.

The genes are TRBV29-1 and TRBJ1-1; D is unresolved. The CDR3 spans 13 residues. V was clipped by 4 bases and J by 0 bases, with 9 bases between them. Germline loops: CDR1 SQVTM, CDR2 ANQGSEA. The chain's CDR3 is CSVVEELNTEAFF. CDR3 DNA sequence: TGCAGCGTTGTGGAGGAATTGAACACTGAAGCTTTCTTT. The variable domain in full, completed from reference TRBV29-1 and TRBJ1-1, reads SAVISQKPSRDICQRGTSLTIQCQVDSQVTMMFWYRQQPGQSLTLIATANQGSEATYESGFVIDKFPISRPNLTFSTLTVSNMSPEDSSIYLCSVVEELNTEAFFGQGTRLTVV.

The gene calls are TRBV4-1 and TRBJ1-5; tentative D call: TRBD1 (5 bases). The V end was cut by 3 bases, the J end by 5 bases, with 11 bases between. Germline V CDR1 and CDR2: MGHRA, YSYEKL. This CDR3 comprises 14 residues. The CDR3 region has the DNA TGCGCCAGCAGCCAGAGGGGATCCGATCAGCCCCAGCATTTT. This sequence encodes CASSQRGSDQPQHF.

This clone was observed a single time. The chain joins TRBV13 to TRBJ1-6; 8 bases line up with TRBD1. Trimming took 2 bases from V and 10 from J; bases not matched to a gene: 4. The CDR3 loop spans 14 amino acids. Germline V gene lookup returns CDR1 PRHDT and CDR2 FYEKMQ (reference sequence). The CDR3 DNA is TGTGCCAGCAGCTTAAGACAGGGGAGCTCACCCCTCCACTTT. Its translation is CASSLRQGSSPLHF.

This sequence joins TRBV27 and TRBJ2-7; 7 bases line up with TRBD2. The CDR3 is 12 residues long. V lost 6 bases to trimming and J lost 2 bases; unmatched junction nucleotides: 1. CDR1 and CDR2 from the germline V gene are MNHEY and SMNVEV (reference sequence). The CDR3 sequence is CASRSGTYEQYF. DNA for the CDR3: TGTGCCAGCAGAAGCGGGACCTACGAGCAGTACTTC.

J is TRBJ1-1 and V is TRBV28; D is undetermined. V was cut by 2 bases and J by 0 bases, with 10 bases left in between. Germline V lookup: CDR1 MDHEN, CDR2 SYDVKM. The CDR3 consists of 15 residues. DNA for the CDR3: TGTGCCAGCAGTTTACTCACCGGATTGAACACTGAAGCTTTCTTT. Amino acid sequence: CASSLLTGLNTEAFF.

In this sample, this clone turned up once. The J gene is TRBJ1-2, the V gene TRBV30; D is unresolved. V lost 0 bases and J 0 bases, leaving 17 bases between the germline ends. Germline V lookup: CDR1 GTSNPN, CDR2 SVGIG (reference sequence). The CDR3 totals 17 residues. DNA for the CDR3: TGTGCCTGGAGTGTATTGAACACACTCTCAGCTAACTATGGCTACACCTTC. It codes for CAWSVLNTLSANYGYTF.

The chain uses TRBV7-9 and TRBJ2-2; no definite D call. V lost 3 bases and J lost 4, with 0 bases in between. Germline V gene sequence: CDR1 SEHNR, CDR2 FQNEAQ (reference sequence). There are 11 residues in the CDR3. CDR3 bases: TGTGCCAGCAGCTTCACCGGGGAGCTGTTTTTT. Its translation is CASSFTGELFF.

This chain connects TRBV6-5 to TRBJ1-3; unclear D gene. The CDR3 is made up of 14 amino acids. Deletions cut 6 bases from V and 0 bases from J, with 9 bases between. Germline V gene sequence: CDR1 MNHEY, CDR2 SVGAGI. The CDR3 DNA follows: TGTGCCAGCAGAAGAGGGAACTCTGGAAACACCATATATTTT. This translates into CASRRGNSGNTIYF.

This chain links TRBV30 with TRBJ1-3; TRBD1 matches 8 bases. The CDR3 covers 17 residues. The trim removed 3 bases at V and 4 bases at J, leaving 14 bases unmatched. Germline V gene lookup returns CDR1 GTSNPN and CDR2 SVGIG (reference sequence). CDR3 coding DNA: TGTGCCTGGAGGGGAGGATCCCAGGGGGCGATCGGAAACACCATATATTTT. This sequence encodes CAWRGGSQGAIGNTIYF.

The chain employs TRBV5-1 and TRBJ1-5, with 7 bases aligning to TRBD1. The CDR3 is made up of 13 amino acids. Germline values: CDR1 SGHRS, CDR2 YFSETQ. The V gene end was trimmed by 8 bases and the J gene end by 3 bases; junction bases not matched to a gene: 5. Here the CDR3 reads CASLTGHNQPQHF. The CDR3 nucleotides read TGCGCCAGTTTGACAGGGCACAATCAGCCCCAGCATTTT.

The chain uses TRBV7-9 and TRBJ2-1, with D unclear. The CDR3 spans 14 residues. With 5 bases removed from V and 6 bases from J, the gap between germline ends came to 14 bases. Germline lookup yields CDR1 SEHNR and CDR2 FQNEAQ (reference sequence). The CDR3 loop reads CASSPKGYFNEQFF. In DNA, the CDR3 is TGTGCCAGCAGCCCAAAGGGCTACTTCAATGAGCAGTTCTTC. Supplemented by reference TRBV7-9 and TRBJ2-1, the full variable domain reads DTGVSQNPRHKITKRGQNVTFRCDPISEHNRLYWYRQTLGQGPEFLTYFQNEAQLEKSRLLSDRFSAERPKGSFSTLEIQRTEQGDSAMYLCASSPKGYFNEQFFGPGTRLTVL.